The 18 T cell receptor beta chains below come from one sample, sequenced in a study of shared clonotypes between healthy human individuals. Produced via immunoSEQ multiplex PCR; TCRdb's table is partial and in-frame only. This table holds roughly 2.2 million clones, around 90% found once. Specimen: naive CD4+ T cells from PBMCs. As for subset: CD45RA+ positively selected. The receptors derive from a man younger than 35 in good health. Some clones in this sample may be carry-over from other donors' samples.

This clone was seen just once. The rearrangement links TRBV7-5 to TRBJ2-2; the table's TRBD2 call for D was not verified on the DNA. TRBV7-5 is reported as a pseudogene. This CDR3 spans 19 amino acids. For the CDR3, the DNA is TGTGCCAGAAGCTACCGACCTCGGACTAGCGGGAGGGGCACCGGGGAGCTGTTTTTT. Its translation is CARSYRPRTSGRGTGELFF.

The chain employs TRBV18 and TRBJ2-7; D uncertain. The V and J ends lost 4 bases and 0 bases respectively, with 10 bases between them. Germline lookup yields CDR1 KGHSH and CDR2 LQKENI. The CDR3 covers 14 residues. The CDR3 spells CASSLQSNSYEQYF. Here the CDR3 DNA reads TGTGCCAGCTCACTCCAGTCGAACTCCTACGAGCAGTACTTC. The variable domain in full, completed from reference TRBV18 and TRBJ2-7, reads NAGVMQNPRHLVRRRGQEARLRCSPMKGHSHVYWYRQLPEEGLKFMVYLQKENIIDESGMPKERFSAEFPKEGPSILRIQQVVRGDSAAYFCASSLQSNSYEQYFGPGTRLTVT.

This chain joins TRBV11-2 and TRBJ1-1, with 8 bases matching TRBD1. The CDR3 runs 18 residues. The germline V gene has CDR1 SGHAT and CDR2 FQNNGV. Losses at the gene ends were 1 base for V and 2 bases for J; bases not matched to a gene: 12. The DNA of the CDR3 is TGTGCCAGCAGCTTAGTTAGCAGGGGGCGGTGGAGTAACACTGAAGCTTTCTTT. It translates to CASSLVSRGRWSNTEAFF.

The gene calls are TRBV4-2 and TRBJ2-7; no clear D gene. CDR1 LGHNA and CDR2 YNFKEQ come from the germline V gene. This CDR3 comprises 14 residues. The V and J ends lost 4 bases and 3 bases respectively, with 13 bases between them. DNA for the CDR3: TGTGCCAGCAGCCCGCCGAGACCGAGCTACGAGCAGTACTTC. Its translation is CASSPPRPSYEQYF.

The chain recombines TRBV28 with TRBJ2-7; TRBD1 matches 10 bases. Germline V CDR1 and CDR2: MDHEN, SYDVKM. V trimming: 6 bases; J trimming: 4 bases; junction bases outside the gene matches: 12. CDR3 length equals 16 residues. The CDR3 loop is CASRQLYRDRGYEQYF. The CDR3 bases are TGTGCCAGCAGACAACTATACCGGGACAGGGGATACGAGCAGTACTTC.

V is TRBV4-1 and J is TRBJ1-5; TRBD1 is a possible D gene (6 bases). V dropped 1 base and J dropped 1 base, with 14 bases sitting between them. This CDR3 contains 17 residues. Germline assignment: CDR1 MGHRA and CDR2 YSYEKL. The CDR3 spells CASSQVLGALSNQPQHF. CDR3 coding DNA: TGCGCCAGCAGCCAAGTATTGGGGGCGCTGAGCAATCAGCCCCAGCATTTT.

The chain links TRBV2 to TRBJ1-1, with D tentatively TRBD1 (5 bases). Trimming left V 6 bases short and J 1 base short, with 15 bases between. This CDR3 is built from 15 residues. Germline values: CDR1 SNHLY, CDR2 FYNNEI. The CDR3 sequence is CASRDSRGANTEAFF. CDR3 in DNA: TGTGCCAGCAGGGATTCTCGGGGCGCGAACACTGAAGCTTTCTTT. Looking up the rest from reference TRBV2 and TRBJ1-1 gives the full variable domain: EPEVTQTPSHQVTQMGQEVILRCVPISNHLYFYWYRQILGQKVEFLVSFYNNEISEKSEIFDDQFSVERPDGSNFTLKIRSTKLEDSAMYFCASRDSRGANTEAFFGQGTRLTVV.

V gene TRBV28 combines with J gene TRBJ2-1; D may be TRBD2 (6 bases). This CDR3 is built from 15 residues. CDR1 and CDR2 (germline): MDHEN, SYDVKM. V was pared by 6 bases and J by 9 bases, with 21 bases between. The CDR3 is CASRGGNGALGEQFF. In DNA form, the CDR3 reads TGTGCCAGCAGGGGGGGTAACGGCGCCCTGGGTGAGCAGTTCTTC.

The chain combines TRBV11-2 with TRBJ2-6; D gene unclear. This CDR3 contains 16 residues. V was cut by 1 base and J by 0 bases, with 7 bases left in between. The germline gives CDR1 SGHAT, CDR2 FQNNGV. CDR3 residues: CASSLAGSSGANVLTF. The CDR3 bases are TGTGCCAGCAGCTTAGCAGGATCCTCTGGGGCCAACGTCCTGACTTTC.

This clone was picked up one time. The chain is built from TRBV12-5 and TRBJ2-1; D unresolved. The V gene lost 1 base and the J gene lost 8 bases, with 9 bases spanning the gap. This CDR3 spans 13 amino acids. Germline V gene lookup returns CDR1 LGHNT and CDR2 FRNRAP. CDR3 in DNA: TGTGCTAGTGGTTTGGCCGGTCATGATGAGCAGTTCTTC. Its protein product is CASGLAGHDEQFF.

This clone came up once. The same CDR3 is also encoded by other DNA sequences in this sample. The V gene is TRBV9, the J gene TRBJ1-2; D might be TRBD1 (5 bases). The germline CDR1 and CDR2 sequences are SGDLS and YYNGEE. Trimming left V 4 bases short and J 1 base short, with 8 bases between. This CDR3 has 13 residues. The CDR3 region is CASSPDSNYGYTF. CDR3 sequence (DNA): TGTGCCAGCAGCCCCGACAGTAACTATGGCTACACCTTC.

In its sample, this clone was seen a few times. The chain employs TRBV11-3 and TRBJ2-1, with TRBD1 matching over 7 bases. With 4 bases clipped from V and 0 bases from J, the junction kept 0 bases outside the gene matches. The CDR3 loop spans 14 amino acids. Looked up from germline, CDR1 is SGHNT and CDR2 is YENEEA. CDR3 residues: CASSWDSSYNEQFF. The CDR3, as DNA: TGTGCCAGCAGCTGGGACAGCTCCTACAATGAGCAGTTCTTC.

V is TRBV5-1 and J is TRBJ1-2, with 8 bases aligning to TRBD1. V gave up 4 bases and J gave up 8 bases; unmatched junction bases: 10. Germline CDR1 reads SGHRS; CDR2 reads YFSETQ. The CDR3 is 14 residues long. The CDR3: CASSTGQGAGGYTF. The CDR3 bases are TGCGCCAGCAGCACCGGCCAGGGGGCTGGGGGCTACACCTTC.

This chain uses TRBV7-2 with TRBJ1-1; D gene uncertain. CDR3 length equals 14 residues. The ends were cut back, 5 bases at V and 3 bases at J, with 13 bases in the middle. Germline assignment: CDR1 SGHTA and CDR2 FQGNSA. The CDR3 DNA reads TGTGCCAGCAGCCGTCAAGGAATCGACACTGAAGCTTTCTTT. It encodes CASSRQGIDTEAFF. The entire variable domain, with the rest obtained from reference TRBV7-2 and TRBJ1-1, is as follows: GAGVSQSPSNKVTEKGKDVELRCDPISGHTALYWYRQSLGQGLEFLIYFQGNSAPDKSGLPSDRFSAERTGGSVSTLTIQRTQQEDSAVYLCASSRQGIDTEAFFGQGTRLTVV.

The J gene is TRBJ1-4, the V gene TRBV2; D unresolved. From germline, CDR1 is SNHLY and CDR2 FYNNEI. This CDR3 comprises 12 residues. Trimming shortened V by 9 bases and J by 6 bases, and 11 bases separated the two germline ends. In DNA, the CDR3 is TGTGCCAGGCGCGCGGCGGATGAAAAACTGTTTTTT. Its translation is CARRAADEKLFF.

The rearrangement joins TRBV4-3 to TRBJ2-7; 7 positions agree with TRBD1. In germline, CDR1 is LGHNA, CDR2 YSLEER. The CDR3 loop spans 16 amino acids. V shed 1 base and J 3 bases; nucleotides not matched to a gene: 9. The CDR3: CASSQGAGGSGYEQYF. CDR3 in DNA: TGCGCCAGCAGCCAAGGGGCAGGGGGAAGTGGCTACGAGCAGTACTTC.

This rearrangement joins TRBV2 to TRBJ2-2; 13 positions agree with TRBD2. CDR3 length: 15 residues. Germline trimming cut 7 bases from V and 6 bases from J; bases unmatched to any gene: 5. Per the germline V gene, CDR1 is SNHLY and CDR2 is FYNNEI. The CDR3 is CASNGLAGEAGELFF. CDR3 nucleotides: TGTGCCAGCAACGGACTAGCGGGAGAGGCCGGGGAGCTGTTTTTT.

V and J are TRBV5-1 and TRBJ2-3; 15 bases match TRBD2. With 2 bases clipped from V and 2 bases from J, the junction kept 6 bases outside the gene matches. Germline CDR1 is SGHRS and CDR2 is YFSETQ. The CDR3 is 18 residues long. CDR3: CASSFKRTSGRATDTQYF. The DNA for the CDR3 is TGCGCCAGCAGCTTCAAAAGGACTAGCGGGAGGGCCACAGATACGCAGTATTTT.